This T cell receptor beta chain was recorded in a study of control samples from healthy donors and cancer patients. Here immunoSEQ multiplex PCR was the method, and the copy in TCRdb shows in-frame clones only, minus some. The sample records 400,000 to 450,000 clones, around 90% being singletons. CDR3 length: 17 residues. V shed 2 bases and J shed 0 bases, with 14 bases lying between them. CDR1 is MGHDK and CDR2 is SYGVNS in the germline V gene. Specimen: PBMCs. This chain joins TRBV25-1 and TRBJ1-5, with a tentative D call TRBD1 (5 bases). The receptor comes from a middle-aged man with head and neck cancer. CDR3 residues: CASSEPGGDYSNQPQHF. CDR3 coding DNA: TGTGCCAGCAGTGAACCGGGGGGGGATTATAGCAATCAGCCCCAGCATTTT.